These T cell receptor beta chains were read from a single sample in a study of blood T cells in healthy people across ages. TCRdb called the 5' RACE reads again in MiXCR, with one record for every CDR3 protein. In the table there are 550,000 to 750,000 distinct CDR3 sequences, about 21% of which are singletons. Sequenced input: blood. These receptors originate from a man aged 70 or older in good health. Each CDR3 is given with its conserved first and last residue. D genes are given only for firm matches. Clone size appears in some rows only: once, few, many, or a class for an expanded clone.

J gene	V gene	clone size	D gene	CDR3 length	CDR3 DNA	CDR3 protein
TRBJ1-5	TRBV5-1	NA	NA	18	TGCGCCAGCAGCATCTGGGACGCCCAGAACGTACTCAATCAGCCCCAGCATTTT	CASSIWDAQNVLNQPQHF
TRBJ2-5	TRBV7-9	few	TRBD2	14	TGTGCCAGCAGTCTAGCGGGGGGGCCGAAGACCCAGTACTTC	CASSLAGGPKTQYF
TRBJ2-1	TRBV29-1	few	NA	15	TGCAGCGTTGATACGGAGGTTAGCTCCTACAATGAGCAGTTCTTC	CSVDTEVSSYNEQFF
TRBJ2-5	TRBV28	NA	TRBD1	14	TGTGCCACGGTAAACAGGGGGCGGGAAGAGACCCAGTACTTC	CATVNRGREETQYF
TRBJ1-2	TRBV29-1	NA	TRBD1	14	TGCAGCGTCGAGGACAGGACAGCTAACTATGGCTACACCTTC	CSVEDRTANYGYTF
TRBJ1-5	TRBV24-1	NA	NA	16	TGTGCCACCAGTGATCCGAGACAGCTAGACAATCAGCCCCAGCATTTT	CATSDPRQLDNQPQHF
TRBJ2-4	TRBV4-3	NA	TRBD1	17	TGCGCCAGCAGCCCGGTTACAGGGGGCTCTGCCAAAAACATTCAGTACTTC	CASSPVTGGSAKNIQYF
TRBJ2-2	TRBV6-6	few	NA	14	TGTGCCAGCAGGATTCAACAGGGAACCGGGGAGCTGTTTTTT	CASRIQQGTGELFF
TRBJ2-4	TRBV7-9	NA	NA	14	TGTGCCAGCAGCTTAGCGTCGGGGAAGATCATTCAGTACTTC	CASSLASGKIIQYF
TRBJ1-2	TRBV10-3	NA	NA	11	TGTGCCATCAGGGGTAACTATGGCTACACCTTC	CAIRGNYGYTF
TRBJ1-1	TRBV6-2/TRBV6-3	once	TRBD1	13	TGTGCCAGCAGTCAGGGGGTAAGCGCTGAAGCTTTCTTT	CASSQGVSAEAFF
TRBJ2-5	TRBV6-2/TRBV6-3	few	TRBD2	15	TGTGCCAGCAGTTCAGGACTAGCTGTCAGAGAGACCCAGTACTTC	CASSSGLAVRETQYF
TRBJ2-5	TRBV5-1	few	NA	14	TGCGCCAGCAGCCTAGAAAGGGGCGCTGAGACCCAGTACTTC	CASSLERGAETQYF
TRBJ1-4	TRBV18	few	NA	13	TGTGCCAGCTCACCAGGGGAGAAGGGGAAACTGTTTTTT	CASSPGEKGKLFF
TRBJ1-3	TRBV5-5	NA	NA	15	TGTGCCAGCAGCTTGAGTGCTGGATATGGAAACACCATATATTTT	CASSLSAGYGNTIYF
TRBJ2-7	TRBV28	NA	NA	14	TGTGCCAGCACGCCCGGGACACCTGGCTACGAGCAGTACTTC	CASTPGTPGYEQYF
TRBJ1-1	TRBV25-1	many	NA	12	TGTGCCAGCAGTCGAGGGAACACTGAAGCTTTCTTT	CASSRGNTEAFF
TRBJ2-1	TRBV3-1	NA	NA	16	TGTGCCAGCAGCCATCATGGACGGTCCTCGGTTAGTGATCCGTTCTTC	CASSHHGRSSVSDPFF
TRBJ1-4	TRBV27	NA	NA	15	TGTGCCAGCAGTACGCATCAGGGAGGTAATGAAAAACTGTTTTTT	CASSTHQGGNEKLFF
TRBJ2-5	TRBV20-1	NA	TRBD2	16	TGCAGTGCCTCGGCGGGACTAGCGGGGAACCAAGAGACCCAGTACTTC	CSASAGLAGNQETQYF
TRBJ2-7	TRBV30	NA	NA	13	TGTGCCTGGAGTGTACCGGGAATCTACGAGCAGTACTTC	CAWSVPGIYEQYF
TRBJ1-4	TRBV7-9	NA	TRBD1	16	TGTGCCAGCAGCTTATCGGGGCAGGGGGCGTTGGAAAAACTGTTTTTT	CASSLSGQGALEKLFF
TRBJ1-4	TRBV28	few	NA	16	TGTGCCAGCAGTTCCAACCGGGGCTCCCTTGATGAAAAACTGTTTTTT	CASSSNRGSLDEKLFF
TRBJ2-5	TRBV12-3/TRBV12-4	few	TRBD2	18	TGTGCCAGCAGTTTAATCTGGCTAGCGGGAGGGCGGCAAGAGACCCAGTACTTC	CASSLIWLAGGRQETQYF
TRBJ2-5	TRBV5-1	many	NA	14	TGCGCCAGCAGCTTGACGGGGCCACAAGAGACCCAGTACTTC	CASSLTGPQETQYF
TRBJ2-7	TRBV6-2/TRBV6-3	many	TRBD2	14	TGTGCCAGCAGTTACTCTAGCGGGCCCTACGAGCAGTACTTC	CASSYSSGPYEQYF
TRBJ1-2	TRBV7-2	NA	NA	12	TGTGCCAGCAGCTCCGGTCCTCTTGGCTACACCTTC	CASSSGPLGYTF
TRBJ2-5	TRBV11-2	few	TRBD2	18	TGTGCCAGCAGCCCGAGACTAGCGGGAGGGTCGCTACAAGAGACCCAGTACTTC	CASSPRLAGGSLQETQYF
TRBJ2-5	TRBV18	NA	NA	15	TGTGCCAGCTCAACACAGGGGTCCCGGGAGGAGACCCAGTACTTC	CASSTQGSREETQYF
TRBJ2-1	TRBV15	NA	TRBD2	16	TGTGCCACCAGCAGAGATCGGGGTAGCGGGAGGTATGAGCAGTTCTTC	CATSRDRGSGRYEQFF
TRBJ2-1	TRBV14	NA	TRBD2	15	TGTGCCAGCAGCCGGAGCGGGAGAATGGGCAATGAGCAGTTCTTC	CASSRSGRMGNEQFF
TRBJ2-5	TRBV29-1	many	NA	13	TGCAGCGCACAACCCCCCGGCCAAGAGACCCAGTACTTC	CSAQPPGQETQYF
TRBJ2-1	TRBV5-1	many	NA	15	TGCGCCAGCACCGAAAGAGGAAGCTCCTACAATGAGCAGTTCTTC	CASTERGSSYNEQFF
TRBJ1-6	TRBV2	NA	NA	12	TGTGCCAGCAGTATGACCCCGGCCACCCTCCACTTT	CASSMTPATLHF
TRBJ2-2	TRBV3-1	NA	TRBD2	15	TGTGCCAGCAGCCAAAAAGCGGGAGTCCCCGGGGAGCTGTTTTTT	CASSQKAGVPGELFF
TRBJ1-1	TRBV9	many	NA	16	TGTGCCAGCAGCGTAGGCGAAGGGTCTATGGGCACTGAAGCTTTCTTT	CASSVGEGSMGTEAFF
TRBJ1-1	TRBV10-3	NA	TRBD1	15	TGTGCCAGTCAACCGGGACAGGGGATGAACACTGAAGCTTTCTTT	CASQPGQGMNTEAFF
TRBJ2-1	TRBV20-1	few	NA	11	TGCAGTGCGGATCGCTACAATGAGCAGTTCTTC	CSADRYNEQFF
TRBJ2-3	TRBV10-3	few	NA	15	TGTGCCATCAGTGGCTATAGCGGAACAACAGATACGCAGTATTTT	CAISGYSGTTDTQYF
TRBJ2-7	TRBV28	few	NA	11	TGTGCCAGCAGACAAATAGGGCGACAGTACTTC	CASRQIGRQYF
TRBJ2-6	TRBV12-3/TRBV12-4	few	NA	19	TGTGCCAGCAGTTCTAGGGGAGGTGTAGTATCTACTGGGGCCAACGTCCTGACTTTC	CASSSRGGVVSTGANVLTF
TRBJ2-7	TRBV9	few	TRBD2	14	TGTGCCAGCAGCGCTCGGACTAGCTCCTACGAGCAGTACTTC	CASSARTSSYEQYF
TRBJ2-1	TRBV15	NA	NA	15	TGTGCCACCAGCAGAGAGGGGGCCTCCTACAATGAGCAGTTCTTC	CATSREGASYNEQFF
TRBJ2-1	TRBV9	NA	TRBD1	15	TGTGCCAGCAGCATCACCGGGACAGGGTACAATGAGCAGTTCTTC	CASSITGTGYNEQFF
TRBJ2-7	TRBV28	many	TRBD2	15	TGTGCCAGCAGTCTTGGGACTAGCGGATCCTACGAGCAGTACTTC	CASSLGTSGSYEQYF
TRBJ2-1	TRBV5-7	NA	TRBD1	15	TGTGCCAGCAGCGGACGACAGGGCCCCTACAATGAGCAGTTCTTC	CASSGRQGPYNEQFF
TRBJ1-4	TRBV6-6	many	NA	13	TGTGCCAGCAGTTACTCGGGGCCAGAAAAACTGTTTTTT	CASSYSGPEKLFF
TRBJ1-3	TRBV9	few	NA	14	TGTGCCAGCAGCGCAGGGAACCCCGGAAACACCATATATTTT	CASSAGNPGNTIYF